This TCR beta chain derives from a study of T cell responses to AZD1222 COVID-19 vaccine. The study's findings and limits: Within unmutated variant regions lay the reported targets of nearly half of spike-specific TCRs. Clonal diversity was possibly underestimated, and the donors were mostly white British, with more females.

Libraries were prepared by immunoSEQ multiplex PCR; TCRdb keeps only in-frame clonotypes and omits some of them. Of about 130,000 clones in the sample, about 89% were seen once. CDR1 and CDR2 from the germline V gene are MNHNS and SASEGT. CDR3 length: 12 amino acids. To note about this clone: Antigen: not known. At one boundary the junction diverges from the germline segment, which might be a read error.

The sequencing here drew on peripheral blood, taken on day 0 of AZD1222 vaccination. The chain combines TRBV6-1 with TRBJ1-4, with 8 bases that match TRBD1. This TCR was sampled from an adult in good health. CDR3 loop: CASSPSGGLALF. The CDR3, as DNA: TGTGCCAGCAGTCCTTCAGGGGGCCTTGCCCTTTTT.